These T cell receptor beta chains were read from a single sample in a study of T-cell memory formation after mild COVID-19. TCRdb analysed the 5' RACE reads with MiXCR anew, one entry per CDR3 protein. The data contain around 430,000 distinct CDR3 sequences, 15% to 20% of them seen just once; the ten biggest clones take up roughly 21%. Sequencing input: PBMCs or a T cell subset sorted from them (not recorded which). These receptors were taken from a man between 18 and 35 years old who had mild COVID-19 (a few samples of this study predate the infection). Cell type and time point are not known. Both conserved end residues are part of each CDR3. The order of the fields is J gene, V gene, CDR3 protein.

J: TRBJ2-3; V: TRBV7-6; CDR3: CASSPPGGRYTDTQYF
J: TRBJ1-4; V: TRBV9; CDR3: CASSATVGPEKLFF
J: TRBJ2-3; V: TRBV12-3/TRBV12-4; CDR3: CASSDDRDTQYF
J: TRBJ1-2; V: TRBV18; CDR3: CASSFDRANYGYTF
J: TRBJ2-4; V: TRBV2; CDR3: CASSELSATTTYF
J: TRBJ1-2; V: TRBV20-1; CDR3: CSARDVASYGYTF
J: TRBJ2-3; V: TRBV7-9; CDR3: CASSSGLAGGPIADTQYF
J: TRBJ2-1; V: TRBV4-1; CDR3: CASSQDGLLDYEQFF
J: TRBJ2-5; V: TRBV23-1; CDR3: CASSQPRYGETQYF
J: TRBJ1-3; V: TRBV15; CDR3: CATSSRFQSSGNTIYF
J: TRBJ1-1; V: TRBV7-2; CDR3: CASSLTGVFGEAFF
J: TRBJ1-5; V: TRBV20-1; CDR3: CSASTPLGQPQHF
J: TRBJ1-3; V: TRBV18; CDR3: CASSPREGPTSGNTIYF
J: TRBJ2-1; V: TRBV9; CDR3: CASSGPRDHEQFF
J: TRBJ1-1; V: TRBV5-1; CDR3: CASSLGASRVTEAFF
J: TRBJ1-2; V: TRBV27; CDR3: CASSLGGTLGYTF
J: TRBJ2-1; V: TRBV10-3; CDR3: CAISDRPYNEQFF
J: TRBJ1-2; V: TRBV7-9; CDR3: CASRAGPNYGYTF
J: TRBJ2-5; V: TRBV5-1; CDR3: CASNDRGKETQYF
J: TRBJ1-3; V: TRBV7-6; CDR3: CASSRKDGGNTIYF